The 3 T cell receptor beta chains presented below share a single source sample, sequenced in a study of shared clonotypes between healthy human individuals. Sequenced by immunoSEQ multiplex PCR; TCRdb stores in-frame clones only, minus some. This sample yields 2 million to 3 million clones, of which 85% to 95% are seen a single time; under 0.15% belongs to the top ten. The specimen was naive CD4+ T cells sorted from blood. Indicated subset: CD45RA+ positively selected. The source of these receptors is a young man in good health.

This clone was seen just once. J is TRBJ1-1 and V is TRBV27; D is unclear. Per the germline V gene, CDR1 is MNHEY and CDR2 is SMNVEV (reference sequence). V lost 4 bases to trimming and J lost 0 bases, with 15 bases between them. The CDR3 runs to 16 residues. The CDR3 loop is CASSWAPPTVNTEAFF. For the CDR3, the DNA is TGTGCCAGCAGTTGGGCCCCCCCGACGGTGAACACTGAAGCTTTCTTT.

About this clone itself: This sample includes further DNA sequences coding for the same CDR3. The chain recombines TRBV7-2 with TRBJ2-7; 9 bases are shared with TRBD1. The length of the CDR3 is 14 residues. V gave up 5 bases and J gave up 1 base; unmatched junction bases: 3. CDR1 and CDR2 from the germline V gene are SGHTA and FQGNSA. The DNA of the CDR3 is TGTGCCAGCAGCCCCGGGACAGGGTCCTACGAGCAGTACTTC. It codes for CASSPGTGSYEQYF. Full variable domain (rest looked up from reference TRBV7-2 and TRBJ2-7): GAGVSQSPSNKVTEKGKDVELRCDPISGHTALYWYRQSLGQGLEFLIYFQGNSAPDKSGLPSDRFSAERTGGSVSTLTIQRTQQEDSAVYLCASSPGTGSYEQYFGPGTRLTVT.

Of note for this clone: The same CDR3 can be traced to other DNA sequences in this sample. V is TRBV2 and J is TRBJ2-5; 11 bases line up with TRBD1. Germline values: CDR1 SNHLY, CDR2 FYNNEI. This CDR3 has 14 amino acids. V trimming: 8 bases; J trimming: 4 bases; junction bases outside the gene matches: 6. The CDR3 is CASSGQGAGETQYF. Written as DNA, the CDR3 is TGTGCCAGCTCAGGACAGGGGGCCGGAGAGACCCAGTACTTC.